This TCR beta chain was sequenced for a study of T cells in Graves' hyperthyroidism and ophthalmopathy. Study overall: Peripheral blood was acquired at first diagnosis, ahead of any therapy whatsoever. Broader study findings: Separation of ophthalmopathy from stable hyperthyroidism was achieved by a 13 V-J model.

Any patient presenting with uncontrolled infection, other autoimmune disease, pregnancy or lactation was left out. RNA transcripts yielded amplified TCR beta CDR3 regions. The HTBI primer set served for first-round RT-PCR of the TCR CDR3. TCRdb re-called the multiplex PCR reads with MiXCR, one entry per CDR3 protein. Of roughly 530,000 distinct CDR3 sequences listed, roughly 17% are singletons. About this clonotype itself: The antigen is undetermined.

The sequence was collected from a woman aged 18-35 years with Graves' ophthalmopathy. The specimen sequenced was blood.

The CDR3 nucleotides read TGTGCCAGCGGCAGAGCGGGAGGGCCGGGCGGGGAGCTGTTTTTT. Protein: CASGRAGGPGGELFF. V gene TRBV9 combines with J gene TRBJ2-2, with 10 bases identical to TRBD2. Germline assignment: CDR1 SGDLS and CDR2 YYNGEE. CDR3 size: 15 residues. J lost 7 bases, V lost 7 bases, and 10 bases had no gene match.